This T cell receptor (beta chain) appears in the sequencing data of a study of blood T cell repertoires in COVID-19. Germline V lookup: CDR1 GTSNPN, CDR2 SVGIG (reference sequence). The CDR3 loop spans 13 amino acids. The V gene lost 0 bases and the J gene lost 6 bases, with 10 bases spanning the gap. Here immunoSEQ multiplex PCR was the method, and the copy in TCRdb shows in-frame clones only, minus some. The table records roughly 170,000 clones, around four fifths of them present only once. This clone was counted a single time. The specimen sequenced was PBMCs or T cells enriched from blood (not recorded which). The gene calls are TRBV30 and TRBJ2-3; no clear D. This TCR was recovered from a woman aged 45 to 65 who had recovered from COVID-19. The CDR3 DNA reads TGTGCCTGGAGTGTACTTGACACCGATACGCAGTATTTT. Translation gives CAWSVLDTDTQYF. The variable domain in full, completed from reference TRBV30 and TRBJ2-3, reads SQTIHQWPATLVQPVGSPLSLECTVEGTSNPNLYWYRQAAGRGLQLLFYSVGIGQISSEVPQNLSASRPQDRQFILSSKKLLLSDSGFYLCAWSVLDTDTQYFGPGTRLTVL.